These 22 T cell receptor gamma chains were sequenced from one sample in a study of gamma-delta T cells after stem cell transplantation. TCRdb reanalyzed the RT-PCR reads using CATT. The profile shows some 1,900 gamma-chain clones, roughly 3.5% of them singletons. The sample was gamma-delta T cells. These receptor sequences come from a human donor. It is not recorded whose cells these are; they may come from a transplant donor.

The sample holds a few counts of this clone. The CDR3 reads CALWEVGLGLGKKIKVF. The DNA of the CDR3 is TGTGCCTTGTGGGAGGTGGGGTTGGGGTTGGGCAAAAAAATCAAGGTATTT. The chain combines TRGV9 with TRGJP. Germline V CDR1 and CDR2: GITISATS, ISYDGTV (reference sequence). Unmatched junction bases numbered 8, after V lost 0 bases and J lost 9 bases. The CDR3 runs 17 residues.

This clone is labeled as medium-sized. A single base separates this from a much larger clone, so it may be a read error. At the DNA level, this CDR3 is encoded by other sequences in the same sample as well. Written as DNA, the CDR3 is TGTGCCTTGTGGGAGGTGCGGAAGTTGGGCAAAAAAATCAAGGTATTT. Amino acid sequence: CALWEVRKLGKKIKVF. The V call is TRGV9, the J call TRGJP. This CDR3 region has 16 residues. V shed 0 bases and J 8 bases; nucleotides not matched to a gene: 4. Germline lookup yields CDR1 GITISATS and CDR2 ISYDGTV (reference sequence).

This clone was recorded only once. It is likely a read error: a sequence one base away is far more abundant. The same CDR3 also results from other DNA sequences found in this sample. The V gene is TRGV9, the J gene TRGJP. The CDR3 is 19 residues long. Per the germline V gene, CDR1 is GITISATS and CDR2 is ISYDGTV (reference sequence). The CDR3 protein is CALWEEKNSPGLGKKIKVF. The CDR3 DNA is TGCGCCTTGTGGGAGGAGAAAAATTCCCCCGGGTTGGGCAAAAAAATCAAGGTATTT.

Relative to its sample, this clone is large. The sample contains more than one DNA sequence encoding this CDR3. V usage is TRGV9 and J usage is TRGJP. V lost 2 bases, J lost 5 bases, and 3 bases stayed unmatched. The germline CDR1 and CDR2 sequences are GITISATS and ISYDGTV (reference sequence). The length of the CDR3 is 16 residues. The CDR3 sequence: CALWEGKELGKKIKVF. CDR3 coding DNA: TGTGCCTTGTGGGAGGGTAAAGAGTTGGGCAAAAAAATCAAGGTATTT.

As concerns this clone: This may be a read error, as it is one base from a much larger clone. The same CDR3 can be traced to other DNA sequences in this sample. The rearrangement uses TRGV9 and TRGJ1 or TRGJ2. CDR3 length: 11 residues. Germline V gene lookup returns CDR1 GITISATS and CDR2 ISYDGTV (reference sequence). The CDR3 DNA reads as TGTGCCTTGTGGGAGGGGTATAAGAAGCTCTTT. Encoded protein: CALWEGYKKLF.

Concerning this clone itself: Being one base from a much bigger clone, this may be a read error. The V call is TRGV9, the J call TRGJP. CDR3 length: 19 amino acids. Germline CDR1 is GITISATS and CDR2 is ISYDGTV (reference sequence). CDR3 residues: CTLWEVPTARELGKKIKVF. The CDR3 DNA sequence: TGTACCTTGTGGGAGGTGCCCACAGCCCGGGAGTTGGGCAAAAAAATCAAGGTATTT.

There are a few counts of this clone. The chain has TRGV9 and TRGJP. With 3 bases clipped from V and 7 bases from J, the junction kept 9 bases outside the gene matches. The length of the CDR3 is 17 residues. Germline V gene data show CDR1 as GITISATS and CDR2 as ISYDGTV (reference sequence). The CDR3 here is CALWESKPELGKKIKVF. The DNA of the CDR3 is TGTGCCTTGTGGGAGTCAAAACCGGAGTTGGGCAAAAAAATCAAGGTATTT.

This clone is categorized as medium-sized. The chain employs TRGV9 and TRGJP1. Trimming took 12 bases from V and 0 from J; bases not matched to a gene: 7. Germline V CDR1 and CDR2: GITISATS, ISYDGTV (reference sequence). The CDR3 loop spans 13 amino acids. The CDR3 is CATPYTTGWFKIF. CDR3 in DNA: TGTGCCACTCCTTATACCACTGGTTGGTTCAAGATATTT.

This clone was observed a handful of times. J is TRGJP and V is TRGV9. CDR1 is GITISATS, CDR2 ISYDGTV, per germline (reference sequence). The CDR3 is 19 amino acids. The J segment lost 6 bases and the V segment lost 0 bases, leaving 11 bases of the junction unmatched. CDR3 amino acids: CALWEVLGLGELGKKIKVF. In DNA, the CDR3 is TGTGCCTTGTGGGAGGTGCTTGGTTTGGGAGAGTTGGGCAAAAAAATCAAGGTATTT.

This clone was seen more than once but under ten times. This may stem from a read error, because a much larger clone lies one nucleotide away. Other DNA variants within this sample encode the same CDR3. V and J are TRGV9 and TRGJP. The junction had 13 bases not matched to a gene; V was cut back by 0 bases and J by 11 bases. The germline gives CDR1 GITISATS, CDR2 ISYDGTV (reference sequence). CDR3 size: 18 residues. The CDR3, as DNA: TGTGCCTTGTGGGAGGTGACCCCTTTCGGACTGGGCAAAAAAATCAAGGTATTT. Translated, it gives CALWEVTPFGLGKKIKVF.

By frequency in the sample, this clone is large. At the DNA level, this CDR3 is encoded by other sequences in the same sample as well. The genes are TRGV9 and TRGJP. The CDR3 length is 16 residues. Per germline, CDR1 GITISATS and CDR2 ISYDGTV (reference sequence). V dropped 1 base and J dropped 5; count of bases not matched to a gene: 2. In DNA, the CDR3 is TGTGCCTTGTGGGAGGTTGAAGAGTTGGGCAAAAAAATCAAGGTATTT. It yields the protein CALWEVEELGKKIKVF.

A word on this clone: A read error is likely here: a far larger clone is one base away. Other DNA sequences in the sample encode the same CDR3. The V gene is TRGV3, the J gene TRGJP2. The CDR3 covers 18 residues. Germline loops: CDR1 VTNTFY, CDR2 YDVSTARD (reference sequence). The CDR3 sequence: CATWDIPNLYSSDWIKTF. The CDR3 coding sequence is TGTGCCACCTGGGACATCCCAAATCTTTATAGTAGTGATTGGATCAAGACATTT.

This clone is judged medium-sized (0.01 to 0.1%). A much larger clone differs by one base, so this may be a read error. This rearrangement joins TRGV9 to TRGJP. Trimming took 0 bases from V and 8 from J; bases not matched to a gene: 4. This CDR3 spans 16 amino acids. Germline V gives CDR1 GITISATS, CDR2 ISYDGTV (reference sequence). This chain's CDR3 is CALWEVRQLGKKIKVF. CDR3 DNA sequence: TGTGCCTTGTGGGAGGTGCGTCAGTTGGGCAAAAAAATCAAGGTATTT.

This clone was seen a handful of times. The protein in TCRdb stems from a much larger clone and differs at residue 9 from this DNA's translation, likely a read error; here the protein is translated from the DNA. This rearrangement joins TRGV9 to TRGJP. From germline, CDR1 is GITISATS and CDR2 ISYDGTV (reference sequence). There are 15 residues in the CDR3. The CDR3 DNA is TGTGCCTTGTGGGGTCAAGAGTTGAGCAAAAAAATCAAGGTATTT. This encodes CALWGQELSKKIKVF.

By share of the sample, this clone is medium-sized (0.01 to 0.1%). Other DNA sequences in the sample encode the same CDR3. The chain joins TRGV9 to TRGJP. Germline V gene data show CDR1 as GITISATS and CDR2 as ISYDGTV (reference sequence). V trimming: 2 bases; J trimming: 9 bases; junction bases outside the gene matches: 13. The CDR3 has 18 residues. In nucleotides, the CDR3 is TGTGCCTTGTGGGAGGCCCCCCTCAGCGCGTTGGGCAAAAAAATCAAGGTATTT. Translated, it gives CALWEAPLSALGKKIKVF.

By its share, this clone is medium-sized (0.01 to 0.1%). Other DNA variants within this sample encode the same CDR3. This chain joins TRGV8 and TRGJ1 or TRGJ2. There are 10 residues in the CDR3. V lost 9 bases to trimming and J lost 6 bases; unmatched junction nucleotides: 5. CDR1 and CDR2 from the germline V gene are VENAVY and YDSYNSRV. CDR3: CATPCYKKLF. DNA of the CDR3: TGTGCCACCCCATGTTATAAGAAACTCTTT.

By frequency in the sample, this clone is large. Other DNA variants within this sample encode the same CDR3. The chain has TRGV2 and TRGJ1 or TRGJ2. The CDR3 spans 12 residues. Germline V gene data show CDR1 as EGSNGY and CDR2 as YDSYNSKV. J was trimmed by 16 bases and V by 1 base; bases with no gene match: 13. The CDR3 sequence is CATWDGHSKGLF. The DNA of the CDR3 is TGTGCCACCTGGGACGGTCACTCTAAGGGGCTCTTT.

In its sample, this clone ranks as medium-sized. This chain connects TRGV2 to TRGJ1 or TRGJ2. The germline gives CDR1 EGSNGY, CDR2 YDSYNSKV. V gave up 0 bases and J gave up 4 bases; unmatched junction bases: 9. This CDR3 contains 15 residues. CDR3 coding DNA: TGTGCCACCTGGGACGGGCCGTTGGGGTATTATAAGAAACTCTTT. Its translation: CATWDGPLGYYKKLF.

This clone was observed a handful of times. This likely stems from a read error, as it lies one base from a far larger clone. Other nucleotide sequences from this sample produce the same CDR3. V usage is TRGV9 and J usage is TRGJP. This CDR3 is 17 amino acids long. Germline V lookup: CDR1 GITISATS, CDR2 ISYDGTV (reference sequence). The CDR3 DNA sequence: TGTGCCTTGTGGGAGGCACTAGAAGAGCTGGGCAAAAAAATCAAGGTATTT. Protein product: CALWEALEELGKKIKVF.

There are a few counts of this clone. Translating this DNA gives a protein that differs at residue 9 from the TCRdb one, which belongs to a much larger clone; a read error is likely, and the protein shown is this translation. The V gene is TRGV9, the J gene TRGJP. The CDR3 runs 17 residues. Per germline, CDR1 GITISATS and CDR2 ISYDGTV (reference sequence). V dropped 2 bases and J dropped 8; count of bases not matched to a gene: 9. CDR3 bases: TGTGCCTTGTGGGAGGAAACCCGGAAGTTGGGCAAAAAAATCAAGGTATTT. Translated: CALWEETRKLGKKIKVF.

This clone occurred a few times. The amino acid sequence in TCRdb belongs to a much larger clone and departs from this DNA's translation at residue 11, likely a sequencing read error; the sequence shown is translated from the DNA. This sequence joins TRGV9 and TRGJP. Germline V gene lookup returns CDR1 GITISATS and CDR2 ISYDGTV (reference sequence). This CDR3 has 17 amino acids. As DNA, the CDR3 is TGTGCCTTGTGGGAGACCCGTCAAGAGTTGAGCAAAAAAATCAAGGTATTT. Its protein is CALWETRQELSKKIKVF.

This clone was found a few times. The chain recombines TRGV9 with TRGJP. Per the germline V gene, CDR1 is GITISATS and CDR2 is ISYDGTV (reference sequence). This CDR3 has 17 residues. Unmatched junction bases numbered 2, after V lost 0 bases and J lost 3 bases. The CDR3 region is CALWEVMQELGKKIKVF. The CDR3 DNA reads TGTGCCTTGTGGGAGGTGATGCAAGAGTTGGGCAAAAAAATCAAGGTATTT.